This T cell receptor (beta chain) was found in a study of technical replicates of blood from several donors. The ends were cut back, 3 bases at V and 4 bases at J, with 15 bases in the middle. Germline assignment: CDR1 ENHRY and CDR2 SYGVKD. CDR3 length: 15 residues. The table lists this clone with a few counts. Profiled with immunoSEQ multiplex PCR; TCRdb holds only in-frame clones, not every one. The table shows around 67,000 clones, with 92% occurring only once. Sequencing used T cells isolated from PBMCs. The chain combines TRBV10-3 with TRBJ1-1; tentatively, D is TRBD1 (6 bases). The source of this sequence is a human donor in good health. The CDR3 spells CAISDPGQISTEAFF. The CDR3 region has the DNA TGTGCCATCAGTGACCCCGGACAGATTAGCACTGAAGCTTTCTTT.